Listed here is a single TCR beta chain. The sample is drawn from a study of T-cell reconstitution after alpha-beta-depleted transplantation in children. Per the germline V gene, CDR1 is SGHRS and CDR2 is YFSETQ. This CDR3 region has 14 residues. V lost 0 bases to trimming and J lost 5 bases, with 11 bases between them. Unique molecular identifiers tagged the TCRbeta library. TCRdb called the PCR reads again in MiXCR, with one record for every CDR3 protein. Among hundreds of thousands of distinct CDR3 sequences, 16% were seen once, and the ten largest hold 1.1%. The starting material was PBMCs from the stem cell graft donor, obtained from the stem cell graft. This sequence originates from a human donor who donated a stem cell graft to a child with acute myeloid leukemia. This rearrangement joins TRBV5-1 to TRBJ1-1; no definite D call. The CDR3 region has the DNA TGCGCCAGCAGCTTGGCATGGAGGGATACTGAAGCTTTCTTT. Protein product: CASSLAWRDTEAFF.